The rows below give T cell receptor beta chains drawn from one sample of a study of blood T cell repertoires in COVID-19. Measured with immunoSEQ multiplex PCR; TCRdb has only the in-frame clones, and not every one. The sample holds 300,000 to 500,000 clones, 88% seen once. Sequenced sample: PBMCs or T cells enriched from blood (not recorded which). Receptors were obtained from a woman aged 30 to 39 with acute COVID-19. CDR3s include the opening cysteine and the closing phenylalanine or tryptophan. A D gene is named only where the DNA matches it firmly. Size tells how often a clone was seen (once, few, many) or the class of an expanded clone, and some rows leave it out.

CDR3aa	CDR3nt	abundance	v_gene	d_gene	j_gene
CASSPRRGFGYTF	TGTGCCAGCTCACCACGAAGAGGGTTTGGCTACACCTTC	.	TRBV18	.	TRBJ1-2
CASSPTGSDTEAFF	TGTGCCAGCAGCCCGACAGGGTCCGACACTGAAGCTTTCTTT	.	TRBV9	TRBD1	TRBJ1-1
CASSQQGAGNSPLHF	TGCGCCAGCAGCCAGCAGGGGGCCGGTAATTCACCCCTCCACTTT	.	TRBV4-3	TRBD1	TRBJ1-6
CASSQGGGNQPQHF	TGTGCCAGCAGCCAAGGTGGAGGGAATCAGCCCCAGCATTTT	once	TRBV3-1/TRBV3-2	.	TRBJ1-5
CSVESEAPYEQYF	TGCAGCGTTGAGTCCGAGGCCCCTTACGAGCAGTACTTC	.	TRBV29-1	.	TRBJ2-7
CSASQVRRNTIYF	TGCAGTGCTAGTCAGGTCCGTCGAAACACCATATATTTT	.	TRBV20-1	.	TRBJ1-3
CASSETGAGGQETQYF	TGTGCCAGCAGCGAGACAGGGGCCGGCGGCCAAGAGACCCAGTACTTC	.	TRBV7-9	TRBD1	TRBJ2-5
CASSPMGQRLNYGYTF	TGTGCCAGCTCACCCATGGGACAGCGACTTAACTATGGCTACACCTTC	.	TRBV18	TRBD1	TRBJ1-2
CATSDLASSQFF	TGTGCCACCAGTGATTTAGCGTCCTCGCAGTTCTTC	.	TRBV24-1	.	TRBJ2-1
CASSQTSGRYEQYF	TGCGCCAGCAGCCAGACCTCGGGGAGGTACGAGCAGTACTTC	.	TRBV4-1	.	TRBJ2-7
CAWRLRGGFNTEAFF	TGTGCCTGGAGACTCAGGGGAGGGTTCAACACTGAAGCTTTCTTT	.	TRBV30	.	TRBJ1-1
CASSVEGGPLEPQHF	TGTGCCAGCAGCGTAGAAGGGGGACCCCTGGAGCCCCAGCATTTT	.	TRBV9	.	TRBJ1-5
CASSTLAVASTDTQYF	TGTGCCAGTAGTACCCTAGCGGTCGCTAGCACAGATACGCAGTATTTT	.	TRBV19	TRBD2	TRBJ2-3
CASSYSSRQANYGYTF	TGTGCCAGCAGTTACTCTTCCAGACAAGCTAACTATGGCTACACCTTC	.	TRBV6-6	.	TRBJ1-2
CASARGGPANEQFF	TGTGCCAGCGCACGCGGAGGGCCCGCCAATGAGCAGTTCTTC	.	TRBV27	.	TRBJ2-1
CAWNRGSDQPQHF	TGTGCCTGGAACAGGGGGTCGGATCAGCCCCAGCATTTT	.	TRBV30	TRBD1	TRBJ1-5
CASSEALGAGNTGELFF	TGTGCCAGCAGTGAAGCGCTTGGGGCAGGGAACACCGGGGAGCTGTTTTTT	.	TRBV2	.	TRBJ2-2
CASTHNQGGLGQFF	TGTGCCAGTACTCATAACCAAGGGGGTTTGGGGCAGTTCTTC	.	TRBV19	.	TRBJ2-1
CASSFGSSGAGELFF	TGTGCCAGCAGTTTCGGTTCCTCGGGGGCCGGGGAGCTGTTTTTT	once	TRBV27	.	TRBJ2-2
CASSDRGTDTQYF	TGTGCCAGCAGTGACAGGGGGACAGATACGCAGTATTTT	many	TRBV6-4	.	TRBJ2-3
CASSRQSYNSPLHF	TGTGCCAGCAGTCGACAGAGCTATAATTCACCCCTCCACTTT	.	TRBV6-2/TRBV6-3	.	TRBJ1-6
CSVESQGVAKNIQYF	TGCAGCGTTGAATCGCAGGGGGTGGCCAAAAACATTCAGTACTTC	once	TRBV29-1	TRBD1	TRBJ2-4
CASRPDRDVNTEAFF	TGCGCCAGCAGGCCGGACAGGGATGTGAACACTGAAGCTTTCTTT	.	TRBV5-1	TRBD1	TRBJ1-1
CASSYQNIQYF	TGTGCCAGCTCCTATCAAAACATTCAGTACTTC	.	TRBV12-3/TRBV12-4	.	TRBJ2-4
CATKKGGAPTDTQYF	TGTGCCACAAAAAAGGGGGGGGCGCCCACAGATACGCAGTATTTT	.	TRBV10-3	.	TRBJ2-3
CASSPLRGDSYEQYF	TGTGCCAGCAGCCCTTTGCGGGGGGATTCCTACGAGCAGTACTTC	few	TRBV7-9	TRBD2	TRBJ2-7
CSVERDTEAFF	TGCAGCGTTGAGCGAGACACTGAAGCTTTCTTT	.	TRBV29-1	.	TRBJ1-1
CASRASGGYNEQFF	TGTGCCAGCAGGGCTAGCGGGGGCTACAATGAGCAGTTCTTC	.	TRBV7-2	TRBD2	TRBJ2-1
CASSRSPSGVDTQYF	TGCGCCAGCAGCCGGTCACCTAGCGGGGTAGATACGCAGTATTTT	.	TRBV5-1	TRBD2	TRBJ2-3
CASSIDRVGDGYTF	TGTGCCAGTAGTATAGATCGAGTAGGGGATGGCTACACCTTC	.	TRBV19	.	TRBJ1-2
CASSLALGSSGLSTDTQYF	TGTGCCAGCAGCTTAGCGTTGGGTTCTAGCGGGCTGAGCACAGATACGCAGTATTTT	.	TRBV7-2	TRBD2	TRBJ2-3
CASSQFQGPEAFF	TGTGCCAGCAGCCAATTCCAGGGCCCTGAAGCTTTCTTT	.	TRBV3-1/TRBV3-2	.	TRBJ1-1
CASSEELRGGYTF	TGTGCCAGCAGCGAAGAATTGCGAGGTGGCTACACCTTC	.	TRBV7-9	.	TRBJ1-2
CASSTGEVAWDEQFF	TGCGCCAGCAGCACGGGGGAGGTAGCGTGGGATGAGCAGTTCTTC	.	TRBV5-1	.	TRBJ2-1
CATGEGEQFF	TGTGCCACAGGGGAAGGGGAGCAGTTCTTC	.	TRBV19	.	TRBJ2-1
CASSRGTSGNEQFF	TGCGCCAGCAGCAGGGGGACTAGCGGTAATGAGCAGTTCTTC	.	TRBV5-1	TRBD2	TRBJ2-1
CASSKRGGASYEQYF	TGTGCCAGCAGCAAAAGGGGGGGCGCATCCTACGAGCAGTACTTC	.	TRBV21-1	.	TRBJ2-7
CASSSAGGPTDTQYF	TGTGCCAGCAGTTCAGCGGGGGGACCCACAGATACGCAGTATTTT	.	TRBV6-5	TRBD2	TRBJ2-3